The following is a TCR beta chain sequence with its context. Its antigen is as yet unknown. The authors ran a second PCR of 7 to 11 cycles using a sample-barcoded 5' primer and a J-beta primer mix. TCRdb reprocessed the 5' RACE reads via MiXCR and lists one record per CDR3 protein. Found here are around 1,000,000 distinct CDR3 sequences, approximately 25% of them singletons; the top ten hold about 0.8%. The source of the sample is a study of blood T cells in healthy people across ages. Study-wide findings and caveats: Compared with aged donors, long-lived donors showed fewer expanded clones, suggesting selection.

Investigators took 9.5 to 10 milliliters of peripheral blood from every donor. These data also formed part of another study, on T cells of mothers and their children. This second report adds: Extracted RNA, in its entirety, went into cDNA synthesis at 1.5 ug per 15 ul.

This sequence originates from a girl aged 2 to 9 in good health. Source material: blood.

CDR3 residues: CASSQEVGSNEQFF. The CDR3 nucleotides are TGCGCCAGCAGCCAAGAAGTAGGCAGCAATGAGCAGTTCTTC. The gene calls are TRBV4-3 and TRBJ2-5, with D unresolved. The closer fit of TRBJ2-1 to the DNA end suggests the J call may be wrong. The CDR3 spans 14 residues. Germline V gene lookup returns CDR1 LGHNA and CDR2 YSLEER.